In this sample, the clone carrying this T cell receptor beta chain turned up a few times. Antigen unknown. Ipilimumab, 1 mg/kg, started 14 to 28 days after autologous transplant. Patients got 3 mg/kg IV nivolumab weeks 1, 4, 7, 10, then biweekly through week 26. This record belongs to a study of ipilimumab plus nivolumab after autologous stem cell transplantation. Study background: Typical patient got a handful of ipilimumab doses and under 10 nivolumab doses (median).

Method: immunoSEQ multiplex PCR; TCRdb's copy keeps in-frame clones and lacks some. The repertoire includes about 22,000 clones, just over 75% of them detected once, and 20% to 25% sits in the top ten. Points from the study as a whole: Authors suggest TCR repertoire, Treg phenotype and gut microbiota support further study.

This TCR came from a male donor with diffuse large B-cell lymphoma. The sample consisted of PBMCs, taken in a trial of ipilimumab plus nivolumab as post-transplant consolidation.

DNA of the CDR3: TGTGCCAGCAGCTTAGCCGGGGCACCTTCCTCTAACACTGAAGCTTTCTTT. It encodes CASSLAGAPSSNTEAFF. The chain joins TRBV7-6 to TRBJ1-1, with a tentative D call TRBD1 (5 bases). The germline CDR1 and CDR2 sequences are SGHVS and FNYEAQ. Trimming pared 0 bases from V and 2 bases from J, leaving 16 bases between. There are 17 residues in the CDR3.